This T cell receptor (beta chain) was profiled in a study of human T cells and chemical hapten exposure. TCRdb fed the RACE reads into MiXCR, producing one record per CDR3 protein. The sample records approximately 350,000 distinct CDR3 sequences, under 8% being singletons. Germline loops: CDR1 SGHRS, CDR2 YFSETQ. CDR3 length equals 16 residues. Trimming left V 3 bases short and J 0 bases short, with 12 bases between. In its sample, this clonotype was seen many times. Time point reported: patch test 1, 2 weeks after DPC sensitization. The treatment is: therapeutic diphenylcyclopropenone sensitization with weekly scalp DPC.

Sequenced here: whole blood, sampled in connection with sensitization to the hapten diphenylcyclopropenone (DPC). The TCR comes from a woman aged 18-30 years with alopecia areata. Some clones in this sample may be carry-over from other donors' samples. The chain joins TRBV5-1 to TRBJ2-2; D is uncertain. CDR3 loop: CASSSLAYTNTGELFF. The CDR3 nucleotides are TGCGCCAGCAGCTCCCTCGCTTACACGAACACCGGGGAGCTGTTTTTT.